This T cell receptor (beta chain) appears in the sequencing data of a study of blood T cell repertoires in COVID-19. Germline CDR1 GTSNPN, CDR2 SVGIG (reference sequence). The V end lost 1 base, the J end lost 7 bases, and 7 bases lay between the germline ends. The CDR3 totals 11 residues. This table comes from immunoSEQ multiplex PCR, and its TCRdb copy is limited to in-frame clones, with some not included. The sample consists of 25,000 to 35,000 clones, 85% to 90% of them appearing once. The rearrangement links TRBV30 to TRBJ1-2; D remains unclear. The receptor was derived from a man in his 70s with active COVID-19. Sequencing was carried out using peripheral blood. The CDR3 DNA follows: TGTGCCTGGAGTGGTGGAGGTGGCTACACCTTC. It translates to CAWSGGGGYTF. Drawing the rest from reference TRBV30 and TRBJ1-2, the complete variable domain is SQTIHQWPATLVQPVGSPLSLECTVEGTSNPNLYWYRQAAGRGLQLLFYSVGIGQISSEVPQNLSASRPQDRQFILSSKKLLLSDSGFYLCAWSGGGGYTFGSGTRLTVV.